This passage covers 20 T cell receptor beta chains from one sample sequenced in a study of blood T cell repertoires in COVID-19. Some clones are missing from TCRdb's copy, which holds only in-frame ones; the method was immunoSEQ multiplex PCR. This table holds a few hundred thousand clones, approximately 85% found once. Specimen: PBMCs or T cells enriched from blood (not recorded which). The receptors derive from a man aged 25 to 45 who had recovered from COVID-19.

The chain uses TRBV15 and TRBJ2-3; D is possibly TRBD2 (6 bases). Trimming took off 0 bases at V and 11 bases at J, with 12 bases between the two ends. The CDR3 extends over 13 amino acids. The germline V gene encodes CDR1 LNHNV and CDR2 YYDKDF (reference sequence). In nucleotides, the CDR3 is TGTGCCACCAGCAGAGATTTACTAGCCAGGCAGTATTTT. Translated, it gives CATSRDLLARQYF.

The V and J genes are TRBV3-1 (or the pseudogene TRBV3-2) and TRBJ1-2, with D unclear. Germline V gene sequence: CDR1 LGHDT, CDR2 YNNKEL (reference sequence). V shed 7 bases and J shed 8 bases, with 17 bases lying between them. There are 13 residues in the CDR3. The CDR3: CASKRDRLGGYTF. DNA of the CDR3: TGTGCCAGCAAAAGAGACCGCTTGGGCGGCTACACCTTC.

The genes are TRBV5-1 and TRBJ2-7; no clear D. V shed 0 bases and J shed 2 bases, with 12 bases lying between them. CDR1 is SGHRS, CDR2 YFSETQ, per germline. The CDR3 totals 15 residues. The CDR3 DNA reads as TGCGCCAGCAGCTTGGGAGCAGGATTCACCTACGAGCAGTACTTC. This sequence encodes CASSLGAGFTYEQYF.

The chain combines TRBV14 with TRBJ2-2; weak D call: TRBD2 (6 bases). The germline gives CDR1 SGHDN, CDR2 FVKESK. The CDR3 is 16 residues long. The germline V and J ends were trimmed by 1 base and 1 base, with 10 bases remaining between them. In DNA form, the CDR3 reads TGTGCCAGCAGCCAAGGAAGGAGGGGGAACACCGGGGAGCTGTTTTTT. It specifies CASSQGRRGNTGELFF.

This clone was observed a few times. The DNA of the CDR3 is TGTGCCAGCAGCCTGGGCGGGACAGCCGTCGAGCAGTACTTC. It is translated as CASSLGGTAVEQYF. The chain has TRBV5-6 and TRBJ2-7, with D tentatively TRBD1 (7 bases). The CDR3 is 14 residues long. The germline V and J ends were trimmed by 4 bases and 6 bases, with 17 bases remaining between them. From germline, CDR1 is SGHDT and CDR2 YYEEEE.

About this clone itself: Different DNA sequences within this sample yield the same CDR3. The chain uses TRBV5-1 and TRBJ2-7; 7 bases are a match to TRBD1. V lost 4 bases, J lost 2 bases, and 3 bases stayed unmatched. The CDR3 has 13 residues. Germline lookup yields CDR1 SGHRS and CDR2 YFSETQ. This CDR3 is CASSPGTAYEQYF. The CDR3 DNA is TGCGCCAGCAGCCCCGGGACAGCCTACGAGCAGTACTTC.

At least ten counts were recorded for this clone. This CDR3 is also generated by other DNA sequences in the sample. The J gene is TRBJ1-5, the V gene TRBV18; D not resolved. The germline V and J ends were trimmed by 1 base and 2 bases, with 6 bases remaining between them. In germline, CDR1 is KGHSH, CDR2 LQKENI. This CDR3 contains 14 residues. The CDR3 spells CASSPQGGNQPQHF. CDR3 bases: TGTGCCAGCTCACCACAGGGAGGCAATCAGCCCCAGCATTTT.

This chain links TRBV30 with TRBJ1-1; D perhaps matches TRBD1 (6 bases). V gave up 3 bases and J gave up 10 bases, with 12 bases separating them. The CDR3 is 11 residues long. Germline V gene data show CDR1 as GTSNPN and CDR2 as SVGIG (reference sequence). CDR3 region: CAWSEGGIAFF. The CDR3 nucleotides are TGTGCCTGGAGCGAGGGGGGGATAGCTTTCTTT. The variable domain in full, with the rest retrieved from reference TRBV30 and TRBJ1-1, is SQTIHQWPATLVQPVGSPLSLECTVEGTSNPNLYWYRQAAGRGLQLLFYSVGIGQISSEVPQNLSASRPQDRQFILSSKKLLLSDSGFYLCAWSEGGIAFFGQGTRLTVV.

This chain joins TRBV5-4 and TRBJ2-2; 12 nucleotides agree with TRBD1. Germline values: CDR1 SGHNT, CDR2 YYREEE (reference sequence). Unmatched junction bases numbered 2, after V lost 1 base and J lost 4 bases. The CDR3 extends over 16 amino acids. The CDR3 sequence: CASSLRDRGRTGELFF. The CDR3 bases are TGTGCCAGCAGCTTGAGGGACAGGGGGCGCACCGGGGAGCTGTTTTTT.

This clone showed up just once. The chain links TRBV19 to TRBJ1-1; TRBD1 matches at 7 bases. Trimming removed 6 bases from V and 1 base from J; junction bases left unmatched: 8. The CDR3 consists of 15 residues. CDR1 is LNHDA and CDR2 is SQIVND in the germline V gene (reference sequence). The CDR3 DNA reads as TGTGCCAGTAGCACCGGTCGACAGGGGAACACTGAAGCTTTCTTT. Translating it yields CASSTGRQGNTEAFF.

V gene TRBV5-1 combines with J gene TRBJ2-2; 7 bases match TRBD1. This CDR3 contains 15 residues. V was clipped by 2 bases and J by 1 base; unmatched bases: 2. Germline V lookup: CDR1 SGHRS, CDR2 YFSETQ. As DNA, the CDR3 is TGCGCCAGCAGCTTCCGGACAGGGAACACCGGGGAGCTGTTTTTT. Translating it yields CASSFRTGNTGELFF.

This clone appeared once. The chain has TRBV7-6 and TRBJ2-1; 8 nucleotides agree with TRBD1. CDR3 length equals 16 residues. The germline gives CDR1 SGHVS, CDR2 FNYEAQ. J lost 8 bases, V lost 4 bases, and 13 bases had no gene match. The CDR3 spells CASSSPGGLKVYEQFF. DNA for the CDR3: TGTGCCAGCAGCTCGCCAGGGGGCCTCAAGGTGTATGAGCAGTTCTTC.

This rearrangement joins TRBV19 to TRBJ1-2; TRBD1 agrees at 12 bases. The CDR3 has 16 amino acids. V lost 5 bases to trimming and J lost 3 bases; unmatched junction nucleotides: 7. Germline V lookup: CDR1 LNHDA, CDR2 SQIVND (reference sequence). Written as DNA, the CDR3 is TGTGCCAGTAGTGTGACCGGGACAGGGGGCGACTATGGCTACACCTTC. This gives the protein CASSVTGTGGDYGYTF.

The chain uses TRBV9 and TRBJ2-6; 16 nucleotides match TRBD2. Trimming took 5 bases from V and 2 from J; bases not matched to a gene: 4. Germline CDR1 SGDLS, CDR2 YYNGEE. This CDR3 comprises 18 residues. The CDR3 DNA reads TGTGCCAGCAGTGCGGGACTAGCGGGGGGGGCTGGGGCCAACGTCCTGACTTTC. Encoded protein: CASSAGLAGGAGANVLTF.

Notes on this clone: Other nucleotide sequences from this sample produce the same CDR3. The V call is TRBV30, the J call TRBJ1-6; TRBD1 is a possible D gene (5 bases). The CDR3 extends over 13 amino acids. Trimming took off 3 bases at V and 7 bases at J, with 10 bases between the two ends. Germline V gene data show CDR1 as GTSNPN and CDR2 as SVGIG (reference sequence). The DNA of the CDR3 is TGTGCCTGGAGCCCCCGGGGGAATTCACCCCTCCACTTT. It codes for CAWSPRGNSPLHF.

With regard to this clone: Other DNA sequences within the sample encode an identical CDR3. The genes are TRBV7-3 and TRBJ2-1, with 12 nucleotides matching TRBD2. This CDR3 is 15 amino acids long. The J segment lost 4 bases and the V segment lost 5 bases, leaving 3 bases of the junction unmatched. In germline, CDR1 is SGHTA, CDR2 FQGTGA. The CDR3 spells CASSLAGGPYNEQFF. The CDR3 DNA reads TGTGCCAGCAGCCTAGCGGGGGGGCCTTACAATGAGCAGTTCTTC.

This CDR3 reads CASSKGTGETGELFF. The CDR3, as DNA: TGTGCCAGTAGTAAGGGAACAGGGGAGACCGGGGAGCTGTTTTTT. The chain combines TRBV19 with TRBJ2-2, with 7 positions matching TRBD1. The CDR3 has 15 residues. After removal of 4 bases from V and 5 bases from J, the junction contained 7 bases not matched to a gene. Germline assignment: CDR1 LNHDA and CDR2 SQIVND (reference sequence). Full variable domain (missing parts from reference TRBV19 and TRBJ2-2): DGGITQSPKYLFRKEGQNVTLSCEQNLNHDAMYWYRQDPGQGLRLIYYSQIVNDFQKGDIAEGYSVSREKKESFPLTVTSAQKNPTAFYLCASSKGTGETGELFFGEGSRLTVL.

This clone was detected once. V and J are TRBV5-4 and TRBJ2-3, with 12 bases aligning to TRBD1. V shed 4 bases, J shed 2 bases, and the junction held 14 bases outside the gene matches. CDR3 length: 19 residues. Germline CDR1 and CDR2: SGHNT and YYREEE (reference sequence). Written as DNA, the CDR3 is TGTGCCAGCAGCCCGGCAGCCGGGACAGGGGGCCGGGACACAGATACGCAGTATTTT. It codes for CASSPAAGTGGRDTDTQYF.

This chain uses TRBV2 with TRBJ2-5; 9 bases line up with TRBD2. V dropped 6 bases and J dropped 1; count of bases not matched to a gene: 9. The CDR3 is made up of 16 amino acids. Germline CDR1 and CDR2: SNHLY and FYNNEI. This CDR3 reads CASRARLAVGQETQYF. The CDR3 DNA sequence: TGTGCCAGCAGAGCCAGACTAGCGGTTGGCCAAGAGACCCAGTACTTC.

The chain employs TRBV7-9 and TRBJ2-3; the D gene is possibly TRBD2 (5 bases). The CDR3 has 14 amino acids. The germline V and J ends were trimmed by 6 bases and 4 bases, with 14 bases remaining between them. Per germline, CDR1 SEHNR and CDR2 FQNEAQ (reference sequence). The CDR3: CASSSTGSADTQYF. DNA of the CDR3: TGTGCCAGCAGTTCAACGGGGAGCGCAGATACGCAGTATTTT.